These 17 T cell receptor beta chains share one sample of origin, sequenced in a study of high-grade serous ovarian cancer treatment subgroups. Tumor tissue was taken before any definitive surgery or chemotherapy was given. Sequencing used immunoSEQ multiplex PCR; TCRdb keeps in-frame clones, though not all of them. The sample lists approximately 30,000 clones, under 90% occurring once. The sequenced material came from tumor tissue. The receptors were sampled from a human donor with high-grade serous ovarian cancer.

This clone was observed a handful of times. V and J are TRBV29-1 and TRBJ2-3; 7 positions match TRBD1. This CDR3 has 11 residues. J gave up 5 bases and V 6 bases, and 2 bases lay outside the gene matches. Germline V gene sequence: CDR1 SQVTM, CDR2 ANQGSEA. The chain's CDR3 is CSVSGGDTQYF. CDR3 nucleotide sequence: TGCAGCGTCTCAGGGGGAGATACGCAGTATTTT.

DNA for the CDR3: TGTGCCAGCAGTTTCGGACGGATTCCAGACCACGAGCAGTACTTC. Residues: CASSFGRIPDHEQYF. V usage is TRBV28 and J usage is TRBJ2-7; D uncertain. CDR1 MDHEN and CDR2 SYDVKM come from the germline V gene. V shed 3 bases and J shed 5 bases, with 17 bases lying between them. CDR3 size: 15 residues.

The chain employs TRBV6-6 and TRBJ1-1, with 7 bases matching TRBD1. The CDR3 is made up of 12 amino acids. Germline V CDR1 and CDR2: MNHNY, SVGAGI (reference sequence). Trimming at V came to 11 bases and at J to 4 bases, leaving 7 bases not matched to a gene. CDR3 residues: CAGKTGSTEAFF. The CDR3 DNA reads TGTGCCGGTAAGACAGGGTCCACTGAAGCTTTCTTT.

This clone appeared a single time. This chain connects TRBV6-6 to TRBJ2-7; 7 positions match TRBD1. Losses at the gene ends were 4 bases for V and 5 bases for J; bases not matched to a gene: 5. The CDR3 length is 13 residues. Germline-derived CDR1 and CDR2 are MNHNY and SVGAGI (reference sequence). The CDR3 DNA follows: TGTGCCAGCAGTTTCAACAGGGGCCACGAGCAGTACTTC. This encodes CASSFNRGHEQYF.

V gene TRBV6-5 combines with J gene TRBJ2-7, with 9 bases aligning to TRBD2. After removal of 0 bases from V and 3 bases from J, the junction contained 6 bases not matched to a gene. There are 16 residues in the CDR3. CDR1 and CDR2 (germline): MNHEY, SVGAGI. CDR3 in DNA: TGTGCCAGCAGTTACTCGAGGGGTAGCGGGGGCTACGAGCAGTACTTC. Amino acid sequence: CASSYSRGSGGYEQYF.

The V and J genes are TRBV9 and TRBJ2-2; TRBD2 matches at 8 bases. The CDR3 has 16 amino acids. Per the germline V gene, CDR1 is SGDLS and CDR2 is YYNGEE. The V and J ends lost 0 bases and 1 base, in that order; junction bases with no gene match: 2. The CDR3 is CASSVGAGGNTGELFF. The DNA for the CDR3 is TGTGCCAGCAGCGTAGGGGCGGGAGGGAACACCGGGGAGCTGTTTTTT. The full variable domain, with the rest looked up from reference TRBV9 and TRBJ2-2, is DSGVTQTPKHLITATGQRVTLRCSPRSGDLSVYWYQQSLDQGLQFLIQYYNGEERAKGNILERFSAQQFPDLHSELNLSSLELGDSALYFCASSVGAGGNTGELFFGEGSRLTVL.

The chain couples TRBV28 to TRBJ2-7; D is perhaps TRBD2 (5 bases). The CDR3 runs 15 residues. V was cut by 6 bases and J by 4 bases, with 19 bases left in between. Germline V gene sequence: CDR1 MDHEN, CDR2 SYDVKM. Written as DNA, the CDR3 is TGTGCCAGCAGGGATTGGGGTGCGGGCCTATACGAGCAGTACTTC. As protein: CASRDWGAGLYEQYF.

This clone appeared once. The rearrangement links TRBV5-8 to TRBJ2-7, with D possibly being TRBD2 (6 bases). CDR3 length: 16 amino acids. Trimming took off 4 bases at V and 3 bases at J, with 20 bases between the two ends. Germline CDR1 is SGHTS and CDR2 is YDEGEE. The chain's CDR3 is CASSVGLGRGVYEQYF. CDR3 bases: TGTGCCAGCAGCGTGGGACTGGGACGGGGAGTCTACGAGCAGTACTTC.

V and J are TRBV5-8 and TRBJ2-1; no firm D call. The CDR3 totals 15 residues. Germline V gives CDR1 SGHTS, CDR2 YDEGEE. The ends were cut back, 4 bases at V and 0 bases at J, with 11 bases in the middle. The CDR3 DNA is TGTGCCAGCAGCCCCACCAGGAGCTCCTACAATGAGCAGTTCTTC. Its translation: CASSPTRSSYNEQFF.

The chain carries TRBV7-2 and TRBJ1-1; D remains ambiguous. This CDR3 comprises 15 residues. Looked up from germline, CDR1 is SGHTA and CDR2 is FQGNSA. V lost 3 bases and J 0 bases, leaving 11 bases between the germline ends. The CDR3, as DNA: TGTGCCAGCAGCTTTGAGGCGACAATGAACACTGAAGCTTTCTTT. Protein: CASSFEATMNTEAFF.

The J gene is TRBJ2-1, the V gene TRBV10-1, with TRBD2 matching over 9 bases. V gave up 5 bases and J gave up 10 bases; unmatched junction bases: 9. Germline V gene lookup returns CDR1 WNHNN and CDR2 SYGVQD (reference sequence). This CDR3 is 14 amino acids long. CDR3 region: CASSTAGGPGEQFF. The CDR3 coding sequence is TGCGCCAGCAGTACGGCGGGAGGGCCAGGGGAGCAGTTCTTC.

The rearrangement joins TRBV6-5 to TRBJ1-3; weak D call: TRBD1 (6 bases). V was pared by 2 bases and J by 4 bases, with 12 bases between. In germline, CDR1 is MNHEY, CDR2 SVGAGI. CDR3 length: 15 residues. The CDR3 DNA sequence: TGTGCCAGCAGTTACCGAGGGACATCAGGAAACACCATATATTTT. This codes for CASSYRGTSGNTIYF.

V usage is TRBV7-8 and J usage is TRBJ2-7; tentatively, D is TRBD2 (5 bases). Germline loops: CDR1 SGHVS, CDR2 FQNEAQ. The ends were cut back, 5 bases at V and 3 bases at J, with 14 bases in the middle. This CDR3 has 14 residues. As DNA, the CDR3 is TGTGCCAGCAGCCTCGGAGGAGAATTCTACGAGCAGTACTTC. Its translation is CASSLGGEFYEQYF.

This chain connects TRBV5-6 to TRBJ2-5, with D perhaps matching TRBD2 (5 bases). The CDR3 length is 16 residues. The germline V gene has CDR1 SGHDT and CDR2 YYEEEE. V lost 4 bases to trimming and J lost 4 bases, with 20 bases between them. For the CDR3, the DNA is TGTGCCAGCAGCCCGAAAGCCACTAGAGTAGGAGAGACCCAGTACTTC. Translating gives CASSPKATRVGETQYF. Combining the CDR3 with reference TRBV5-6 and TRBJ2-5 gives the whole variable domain DAGVTQSPTHLIKTRGQQVTLRCSPKSGHDTVSWYQQALGQGPQFIFQYYEEEERQRGNFPDRFSGHQFPNYSSELNVNALLLGDSALYLCASSPKATRVGETQYFGPGTRLLVL.

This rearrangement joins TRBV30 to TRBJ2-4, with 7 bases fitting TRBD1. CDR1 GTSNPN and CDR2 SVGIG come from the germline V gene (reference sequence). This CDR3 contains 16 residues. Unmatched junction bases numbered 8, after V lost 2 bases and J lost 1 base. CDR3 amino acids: CAWSHVDRAAKNIQYF. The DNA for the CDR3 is TGTGCCTGGAGTCACGTTGACAGGGCGGCCAAAAACATTCAGTACTTC.

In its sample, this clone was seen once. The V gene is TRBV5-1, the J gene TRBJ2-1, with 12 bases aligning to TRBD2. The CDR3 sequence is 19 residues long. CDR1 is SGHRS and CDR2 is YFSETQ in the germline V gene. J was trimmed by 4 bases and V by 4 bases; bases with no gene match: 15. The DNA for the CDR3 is TGCGCCAGCAGCATACTTTCTAGCGGGAGGGCCGCGGTATACAATGAGCAGTTCTTC. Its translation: CASSILSSGRAAVYNEQFF.

The DNA for the CDR3 is TGTGCCAGCAGTCCGCTAGCGGGAGGGCCAGAAGGCGAGCAGTTCTTC. Translation: CASSPLAGGPEGEQFF. V is TRBV6-6 and J is TRBJ2-1; the match to TRBD2 covers 12 bases. Trimming took 5 bases from V and 10 from J; bases not matched to a gene: 12. Germline CDR1 reads MNHNY; CDR2 reads SVGAGI (reference sequence). The CDR3 has 16 amino acids.